The 11 T cell receptor beta chains given below trace back to one sample, sequenced in a study of blood T cells in healthy people across ages. Then a second PCR, running about 6 to 12 cycles, was carried out with a sample-barcoded 5' primer and a J-beta primer mix. TCRdb ran MiXCR on the 5' RACE reads and lists one entry per CDR3 protein. Here the sample spans hundreds of thousands of distinct CDR3 sequences, about a fifth being singletons. Sequenced sample: blood. Source of these receptors: a man between 65 and 80 years old in good health.

This clonotype was seen a handful of times. DNA for the CDR3: TGTGCCAGCAGCTTAGTGCAGGGTTCCGCCGGGGAGCTGTTTTTT. This gives the protein CASSLVQGSAGELFF. This sequence joins TRBV7-9 and TRBJ2-2, with D perhaps TRBD1 (5 bases). Germline V CDR1 and CDR2: SEHNR, FQNEAQ (reference sequence). Trimming removed 1 base from V and 6 bases from J, with 12 bases in between. The CDR3 is made up of 15 amino acids.

Here the CDR3 reads CASSPTTGGFTKNIQYF. Written as DNA, the CDR3 is TGTGCCAGCAGCCCGACCACAGGGGGCTTTACCAAAAACATTCAGTACTTC. This chain links TRBV7-6 with TRBJ2-4, with TRBD1 matching 9 bases. CDR1 is SGHVS and CDR2 is FNYEAQ in the germline V gene. The CDR3 runs to 17 residues. V shed 5 bases, J shed 2 bases, and the junction held 10 bases outside the gene matches. Full variable domain (remainder filled in from reference TRBV7-6 and TRBJ2-4): GAGVSQSPRYKVTKRGQDVALRCDPISGHVSLYWYRQALGQGPEFLTYFNYEAQQDKSGLPNDRFSAERPEGSISTLTIQRTEQRDSAMYRCASSPTTGGFTKNIQYFGAGTRLSVL.

This clonotype was found a few times. V and J are TRBV20-1 and TRBJ2-2; D call uncertain. V dropped 3 bases and J dropped 0 bases, with 8 bases sitting between them. The CDR3 consists of 14 residues. Germline assignment: CDR1 DFQATT and CDR2 SNEGSKA (reference sequence). CDR3 nucleotide sequence: TGCAGTGCTAGGCCAACATCGAACACCGGGGAGCTGTTTTTT. Its translation: CSARPTSNTGELFF.

This clonotype was recorded a few times. The V call is TRBV6-5, the J call TRBJ2-7, with no clear D. V shed 3 bases and J shed 1 base, with 10 bases lying between them. Germline values: CDR1 MNHEY, CDR2 SVGAGI. The CDR3 covers 14 residues. CDR3 region: CASSYYQVSYEQYF. CDR3 nucleotide sequence: TGTGCCAGCAGTTATTATCAGGTGTCCTACGAGCAGTACTTC.

CDR3 DNA: TGCGCCAGCAGTTCCTGGACAGGGGGCTTAGATACGCAGTATTTT. Amino acid sequence: CASSSWTGGLDTQYF. The chain recombines TRBV5-1 with TRBJ2-3; 11 nucleotides agree with TRBD1. V shed 5 bases, J shed 5 bases, and the junction held 7 bases outside the gene matches. Germline-derived CDR1 and CDR2 are SGHRS and YFSETQ. CDR3 size: 15 residues.

The V gene is TRBV19, the J gene TRBJ1-2, with D perhaps TRBD1 (6 bases). The ends were cut back, 7 bases at V and 7 bases at J, with 16 bases in the middle. The germline V gene has CDR1 LNHDA and CDR2 SQIVND (reference sequence). The CDR3 is 13 residues long. CDR3: CASNEGHPSGYTF. CDR3 in DNA: TGTGCCAGTAACGAGGGACACCCATCTGGCTACACCTTC.

This rearrangement joins TRBV3-1 to TRBJ1-1; D unclear. Germline V gene sequence: CDR1 LGHDT, CDR2 YNNKEL (reference sequence). CDR3 length: 13 amino acids. V gave up 7 bases and J gave up 0 bases, with 9 bases separating them. CDR3 protein: CASNRSMNTEAFF. The CDR3 DNA reads as TGTGCCAGCAACCGCTCGATGAACACTGAAGCTTTCTTT.

The chain carries TRBV5-1 and TRBJ1-4; 7 bases match TRBD1. V gave up 2 bases and J gave up 7 bases; unmatched junction bases: 8. This CDR3 comprises 15 residues. Germline values: CDR1 SGHRS, CDR2 YFSETQ. CDR3 loop: CASSLKGALSEKLFF. As DNA, the CDR3 is TGCGCCAGCAGCTTAAAGGGGGCGCTTAGTGAAAAACTGTTTTTT.

This clonotype was seen a handful of times. Possible read error: a much larger clone is one base away. V is TRBV9 and J is TRBJ2-3, with a tentative D call TRBD1 (6 bases). The V gene's germline CDR1 is SGDLS and CDR2 YYNGEE. The CDR3 has 14 amino acids. The CDR3 DNA reads TGTGCCAGCAGCGTACGGCAGGGGAAGGATACGCGGTATTTT. Amino acids: CASSVRQGKDTRYF. Supplemented by reference TRBV9 and TRBJ2-3, the full variable domain reads DSGVTQTPKHLITATGQRVTLRCSPRSGDLSVYWYQQSLDQGLQFLIQYYNGEERAKGNILERFSAQQFPDLHSELNLSSLELGDSALYFCASSVRQGKDTRYFGPGTRLTVL.

This clonotype was observed a few times. This sequence joins TRBV29-1 and TRBJ2-5; 7 nucleotides line up with TRBD1. Germline lookup yields CDR1 SQVTM and CDR2 ANQGSEA. CDR3 length equals 14 residues. The junction had 5 bases not matched to a gene; V was cut back by 0 bases and J by 4 bases. In DNA, the CDR3 is TGCAGCGTTGAAGATCGACAGGGTATAGAGACCCAGTACTTC. Residues: CSVEDRQGIETQYF.

This sequence joins TRBV9 and TRBJ1-1, with 9 nucleotides matching TRBD1. Trimming removed 0 bases from V and 5 bases from J; junction bases left unmatched: 5. From germline, CDR1 is SGDLS and CDR2 YYNGEE. The CDR3 spans 15 residues. CDR3 in DNA: TGTGCCAGCAGCGTAGGGACAGGGGTTGGGACTGAAGCTTTCTTT. Its protein product is CASSVGTGVGTEAFF.